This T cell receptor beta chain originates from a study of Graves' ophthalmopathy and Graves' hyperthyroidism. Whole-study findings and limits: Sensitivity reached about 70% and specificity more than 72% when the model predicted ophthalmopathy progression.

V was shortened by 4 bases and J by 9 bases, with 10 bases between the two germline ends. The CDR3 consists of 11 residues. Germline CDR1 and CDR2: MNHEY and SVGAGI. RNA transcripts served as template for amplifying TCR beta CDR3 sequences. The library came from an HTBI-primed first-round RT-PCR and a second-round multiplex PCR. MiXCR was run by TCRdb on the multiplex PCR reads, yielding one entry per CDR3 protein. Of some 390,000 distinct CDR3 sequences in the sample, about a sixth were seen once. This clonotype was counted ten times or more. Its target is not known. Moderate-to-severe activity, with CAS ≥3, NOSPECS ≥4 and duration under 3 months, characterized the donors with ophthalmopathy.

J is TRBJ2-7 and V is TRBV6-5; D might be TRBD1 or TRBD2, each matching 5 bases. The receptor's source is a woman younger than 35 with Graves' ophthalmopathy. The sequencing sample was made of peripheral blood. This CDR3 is CASSSSGRQYF. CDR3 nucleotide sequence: TGTGCCAGCAGTTCGTCAGGGAGGCAGTACTTC.